Listed below are T cell receptor beta chains from one sample, sequenced in a study of T-cell memory formation after mild COVID-19. Each CDR3 protein is one row after TCRdb ran MiXCR on the 5' RACE reads. The repertoire holds approximately 270,000 distinct CDR3 sequences, with around 15% as singletons. Sequencing was done on a sample of PBMCs or a T cell subset sorted from them (not recorded which). All receptors derive from a man between 18 and 35 years old who had mild COVID-19 (a few samples of this study predate the infection). Cell type and time point are not known. Both conserved end residues are part of each CDR3. A D gene is named only where the DNA matches it firmly. The size entry is marked missing in some rows and otherwise reads once, few, many or a size class.

>TRBV6-5|-|many|TRBJ1-1
TGTGCCAGCAGTTACTCTTCAGGGGTGAAAAATGAAGCTTTCTTT
CASSYSSGVKNEAFF
>TRBV6-6|TRBD1|few|TRBJ2-7
TGTGCCAGCAGTGACAGGGTCGGGGAGCAGTACTTC
CASSDRVGEQYF
>TRBV24-1|-|-|TRBJ2-3
TGTGCCACCAGTGATTTGCGGTTCACAGATACGCAGTATTTT
CATSDLRFTDTQYF
>TRBV5-1|TRBD1|-|TRBJ2-7
TGCGCCAGCAGCTTGGAAGACAGGGACCCCTACGAGCAGTACTTC
CASSLEDRDPYEQYF
>TRBV6-5|-|few|TRBJ2-4
TGTGCCAGCAGTTACTCGAGCGGACTAGCCAAAAACATTCAGTACTTC
CASSYSSGLAKNIQYF
>TRBV27|-|-|TRBJ2-2
TGTGCCAGCATGACCGTGGGGGCCACCGGGGAGCTGTTTTTT
CASMTVGATGELFF
>TRBV9|TRBD1|-|TRBJ2-5
TGTGCCAGCAGCGGGACAGGGGGCGGAGAGACCCAGTACTTC
CASSGTGGGETQYF
>TRBV5-1|-|few|TRBJ2-7
TGCGCCAGCAGCCTCGGACAGCCCGGCTCCTACGAGCAGTACTTC
CASSLGQPGSYEQYF
>TRBV10-1|TRBD1|-|TRBJ2-3
TGCGCCAGCAGTGAGTTTCGACAGGGGACCGATACGCAGTATTTT
CASSEFRQGTDTQYF
>TRBV27|-|-|TRBJ2-5
TGTGCCAGCAGTTTATCGGGGGGGACCCAGTACTTC
CASSLSGGTQYF
>TRBV12-3/TRBV12-4|-|-|TRBJ2-3
TGTGCCAGCAGTTTAGTGGTTACAGATACGCAGTATTTT
CASSLVVTDTQYF
>TRBV13|-|-|TRBJ1-1
TGTGCCAGCAGCTTAGTTGATTACGACACTGAAGCTTTCTTT
CASSLVDYDTEAFF
>TRBV11-2|-|many|TRBJ2-1
TGTGCCAGCAGTCGAGCCGGGACCCCTGTTGGGAAGCAGTTCTTC
CASSRAGTPVGKQFF
>TRBV5-1|-|-|TRBJ2-1
TGCGCCAGCAGCTCCCTCCCTACGAGCGGTGCCTACGCTGAGCAGTTCTTC
CASSSLPTSGAYAEQFF
>TRBV7-2|-|-|TRBJ2-5
TGTGCCAGCACCGGAGGGGGTAGCCAAGAGACCCAGTACTTC
CASTGGGSQETQYF
>TRBV18|-|many|TRBJ2-5
TGTGCCAGCTCACCGTACGCCCTTGGGGGAACAGAGACCCAGTACTTC
CASSPYALGGTETQYF
>TRBV6-5|-|-|TRBJ1-1
TGTGCCAGCATCCAACTCTGGCAGAGTGAAGCTTTCTTT
CASIQLWQSEAFF
>TRBV12-3/TRBV12-4|-|many|TRBJ2-1
TGTGCCAGCAGTTTCCCCTCGGGCAATGAGCAGTTCTTC
CASSFPSGNEQFF
>TRBV5-1|TRBD1|few|TRBJ2-2
TGCGCCAGCTTGCGAGACAGGGGGTTCACCGGGGAGCTGTTTTTT
CASLRDRGFTGELFF
>TRBV5-1|-|few|TRBJ2-6
TGCGCCAGCAGGGCTGTACAGGGTGCCCATACTGGGGCCAACGTCCTGACTTTC
CASRAVQGAHTGANVLTF
>TRBV20-1|-|few|TRBJ1-2
TGCAGTGCTGGTCCGGGACAAGAAAACTATGGCTACACCTTC
CSAGPGQENYGYTF
>TRBV4-1|-|-|TRBJ2-3
TGCGCCAGCAGCCAAGATACCCCGGATACGCAGTATTTT
CASSQDTPDTQYF
>TRBV4-3|-|many|TRBJ2-6
TGCGCCAGCAGCCAAGATTGGTTGCTGGGCTCTGGGGCCAACGTCCTGACTTTC
CASSQDWLLGSGANVLTF
>TRBV7-6|TRBD2|many|TRBJ2-2
TGTGCCAGCAGCTTTAGAGAGGCGGGGGAGAACACCGGGGAGCTGTTTTTT
CASSFREAGENTGELFF
>TRBV2|-|few|TRBJ1-1
TGTGCCAGCAGTGAACAGGGAGCTGAAGCTTTCTTT
CASSEQGAEAFF
>TRBV6-1|-|-|TRBJ1-5
TGTGCCAGCAGTGATATCGATGGTGTGGGGGGGCGAGGGAAGCCCCAGCATTTT
CASSDIDGVGGRGKPQHF
>TRBV4-1|TRBD1|few|TRBJ2-3
TGCGCCAGCAGCCAGACCGGTGGACAGGGAACAGATACGCAGTATTTT
CASSQTGGQGTDTQYF
>TRBV7-2|-|many|TRBJ1-5
TGTGCCAGCAGCGTAGAACGGGGGCGTAATCAGCCCCAGCATTTT
CASSVERGRNQPQHF
>TRBV6-5|-|few|TRBJ1-2
TGTGCCAGCACCGGGGGATTAGGCTATGGCTACACCTTC
CASTGGLGYGYTF
>TRBV6-2/TRBV6-3|-|-|TRBJ1-1
TGTGCCAGCAGTTACTCGGTCGGGGCGAACACTGAAGCTTTCTTT
CASSYSVGANTEAFF
>TRBV7-2|-|-|TRBJ2-3
TGTGCCAGCAGCTGGGCCCCTGTAGGCACAGATACGCAGTATTTT
CASSWAPVGTDTQYF
>TRBV7-2|TRBD2|many|TRBJ2-5
TGTGCCAGCAGCCCCCCTGATAGCGGGGGGACGAAGACCCAGTACTTC
CASSPPDSGGTKTQYF
>TRBV11-2|TRBD1|few|TRBJ1-2
TGTGCCAGCAGCTTAGACAGGGGGCGAGGCTACACCTTC
CASSLDRGRGYTF
>TRBV3-1|TRBD2|-|TRBJ2-4
TGTGCCAGCAGCCAAGTTAGCGGGGTGGGAAACATTCAGTACTTC
CASSQVSGVGNIQYF
>TRBV7-2|-|-|TRBJ2-1
TGTGCCAGCAGCTCGAACAGGGTAATTGGGGAGCAGTTCTTC
CASSSNRVIGEQFF
>TRBV7-6|TRBD2|few|TRBJ2-1
TGTGCCAGCAGCTCGTCGACTAGCACTGAGCAGTTCTTC
CASSSSTSTEQFF
>TRBV5-1|TRBD2|-|TRBJ2-1
TGCGCCAGCAGCCATACGACTAGCGGGGTGAACAATGAGCAGTTCTTC
CASSHTTSGVNNEQFF
>TRBV25-1|TRBD1|-|TRBJ1-1
TGTGCCAGCAGAAAACAGGGGCGGCACACTGAAGCTTTCTTT
CASRKQGRHTEAFF
>TRBV25-1|-|many|TRBJ2-5
TGTGCCAGCAGTGGGGGGACCCAGTACTTC
CASSGGTQYF
>TRBV2|-|-|TRBJ2-2
TGTGCCAGCTGCAGGGACTGGGACACCGGGGAGCTGTTTTTT
CASCRDWDTGELFF
>TRBV18|TRBD1|few|TRBJ1-4
TGTGCCAGCTCACCGGGCGGGGGACAGGGAGTCGAAAAACTGTTTTTT
CASSPGGGQGVEKLFF
>TRBV4-1|-|-|TRBJ2-5
TGCGCCAGCAGCCAAGAGGCGGGGTCTAAGAGCGGCAAGTACTTC
CASSQEAGSKSGKYF
>TRBV6-2/TRBV6-3|-|few|TRBJ2-3
TGTGCCAGCAGTACCCCCACGACGGCAGATACGCAGTATTTT
CASSTPTTADTQYF
>TRBV5-1|TRBD1|few|TRBJ2-1
TGCGCCAGCAGCCGGGACAGGGGAGTTGGGAATGAGCAGTTCTTC
CASSRDRGVGNEQFF
>TRBV29-1|TRBD2|few|TRBJ2-1
TGCAGCGTTCTTCCACTAGCGGGACCGAACAATGAGCAGTTCTTC
CSVLPLAGPNNEQFF
>TRBV4-2|-|-|TRBJ1-6
TGTGCCAGCAGCCCGAGCGGCAGCCGCTCCTATAATTCACCCCTCCACTTT
CASSPSGSRSYNSPLHF
>TRBV11-1|-|few|TRBJ2-7
TGTGCCAGCAGCTTGGCTGGTAAGGCCTACGAGCAGTACTTC
CASSLAGKAYEQYF
>TRBV20-1|TRBD2|-|TRBJ2-1
TGCAGTGCTAGACCGGGACTAGCGGAATACAATGAGCAGTTCTTC
CSARPGLAEYNEQFF
>TRBV7-2|TRBD2|once|TRBJ2-5
TGTGCCAGCAGCTCCCGGACTAGCGGTCCGACCCAGTACTTC
CASSSRTSGPTQYF